This T cell receptor (beta chain) stems from a study of blood T cells in healthy people across ages. The CDR3 sequence is 13 residues long. The V end lost 1 base, the J end lost 2 bases, and 9 bases lay between the germline ends. Per germline, CDR1 DFQATT and CDR2 SNEGSKA (reference sequence). A J-beta primer mix and a sample-barcoded 5' primer were used in a second PCR of about 7 to 12 cycles. TCRdb reprocessed the 5' RACE reads via MiXCR and lists one record per CDR3 protein. The sample contains hundreds of thousands of distinct CDR3 sequences, 40% to 65% of which appear only once. Sequencing used blood. This clonotype was sampled from a man older than 75 in good health. The chain has TRBV20-1 and TRBJ2-7; no clear D. The CDR3 is CSARGRSPYEQYF. CDR3 bases: TGCAGTGCTAGAGGCCGCTCACCCTACGAGCAGTACTTC.